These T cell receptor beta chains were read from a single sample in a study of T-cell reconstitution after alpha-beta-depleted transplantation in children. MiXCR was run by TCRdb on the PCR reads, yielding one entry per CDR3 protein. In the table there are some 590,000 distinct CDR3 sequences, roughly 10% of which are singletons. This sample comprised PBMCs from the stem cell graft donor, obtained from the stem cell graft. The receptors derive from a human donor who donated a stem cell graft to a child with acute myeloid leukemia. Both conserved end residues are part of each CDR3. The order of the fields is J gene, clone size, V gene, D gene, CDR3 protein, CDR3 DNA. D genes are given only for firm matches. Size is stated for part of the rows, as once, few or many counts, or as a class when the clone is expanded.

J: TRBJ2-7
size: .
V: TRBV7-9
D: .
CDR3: CASSLRQGSVQCF
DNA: TGTGCCAGCAGCCTTAGGCAGGGAAGCGTGCAGTGCTTC

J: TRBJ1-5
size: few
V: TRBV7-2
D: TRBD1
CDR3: CASSSGTGSQPQHF
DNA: TGTGCCAGCAGCTCCGGGACAGGGTCTCAGCCCCAGCATTTT

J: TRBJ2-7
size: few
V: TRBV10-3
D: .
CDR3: CAISPTYLAPEQYF
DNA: TGTGCCATCAGTCCCACCTACCTCGCGCCCGAGCAGTACTTC

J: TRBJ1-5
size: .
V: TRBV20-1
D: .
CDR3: CSGAPPYSNQPQHF
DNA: TGCAGTGGCGCACCTCCGTATAGCAATCAGCCCCAGCATTTT

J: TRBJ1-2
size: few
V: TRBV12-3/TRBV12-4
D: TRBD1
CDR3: CASSTGGRGGYTF
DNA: TGTGCCAGCAGTACAGGGGGCCGGGGGGGCTACACCTTC

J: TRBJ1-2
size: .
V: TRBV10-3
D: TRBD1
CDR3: CAISVDRDNGYTF
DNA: TGTGCCATCAGCGTCGACAGGGATAACGGCTACACCTTC

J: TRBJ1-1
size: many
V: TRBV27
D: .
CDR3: CASSHKLNTEAFF
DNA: TGTGCCAGCTCACACAAATTGAACACTGAAGCTTTCTTT

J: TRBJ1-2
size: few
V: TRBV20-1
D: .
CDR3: CSAERNYTF
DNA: TGCAGTGCTGAACGGAACTACACCTTC

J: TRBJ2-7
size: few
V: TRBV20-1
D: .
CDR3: CSVQSLGYEQYF
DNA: TGCAGTGTTCAGAGTTTAGGTTACGAGCAGTACTTC

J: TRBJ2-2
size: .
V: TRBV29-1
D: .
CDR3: CSVDNIGLGGELFF
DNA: TGCAGCGTTGATAATATAGGGTTGGGCGGGGAGCTGTTTTTT

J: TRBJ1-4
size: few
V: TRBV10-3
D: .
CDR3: CATQGRSNEKLFF
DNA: TGTGCCACACAGGGCAGGTCTAATGAAAAACTGTTTTTT

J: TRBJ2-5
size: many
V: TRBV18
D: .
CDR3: CASSPSWETQYF
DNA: TGTGCCAGCAGCCCTTCGTGGGAGACCCAGTACTTC

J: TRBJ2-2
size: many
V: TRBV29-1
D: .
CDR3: CSVMAQNTGELFF
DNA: TGCAGCGTAATGGCGCAGAACACCGGGGAGCTGTTTTTT

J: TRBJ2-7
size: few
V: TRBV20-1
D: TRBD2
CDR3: CSTHRPQREINNEQYF
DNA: TGCAGTACCCATCGTCCCCAGCGGGAGATTAACAACGAGCAGTACTTC

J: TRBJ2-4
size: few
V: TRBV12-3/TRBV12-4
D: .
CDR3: CASSSVAVLAKNIQYF
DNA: TGTGCCAGCAGCTCCGTAGCGGTACTAGCCAAAAACATTCAGTACTTC

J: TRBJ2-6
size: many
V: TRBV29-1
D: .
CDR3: CSVSDPSGANVLTF
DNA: TGCAGCGTTTCCGATCCCTCTGGGGCCAACGTCCTGACTTTC

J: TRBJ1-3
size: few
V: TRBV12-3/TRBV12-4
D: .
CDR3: CASSRDGRNTIYF
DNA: TGTGCCAGCAGCCGGGACGGGAGAAACACCATATATTTT

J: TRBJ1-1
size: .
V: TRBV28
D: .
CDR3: CASSLGGLNLEAFF
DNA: TGTGCCAGCAGCCTAGGGGGATTAAACTTGGAAGCTTTCTTT

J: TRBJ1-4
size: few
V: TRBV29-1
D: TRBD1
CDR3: CSVGDPGGTMFF
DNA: TGCAGCGTTGGTGATCCAGGGGGTACGATGTTTTTT

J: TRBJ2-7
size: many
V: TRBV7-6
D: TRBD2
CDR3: CASSLTTSGSKNEQYF
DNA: TGTGCCAGCAGCCTGACGACTAGCGGGAGCAAAAACGAGCAGTACTTC

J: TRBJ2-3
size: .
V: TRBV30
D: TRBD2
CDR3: CAWSVKAGTDTQYF
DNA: TGTGCCTGGAGTGTTAAAGCGGGAACAGATACGCAGTATTTT

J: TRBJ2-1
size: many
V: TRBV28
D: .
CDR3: CASSRARSYNEQFF
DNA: TGTGCCAGCAGTAGGGCTAGATCTTACAATGAGCAGTTCTTC

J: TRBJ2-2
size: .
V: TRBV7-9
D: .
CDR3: CASSLKPLNTGELFF
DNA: TGTGCCAGCAGCTTAAAACCCTTGAACACCGGGGAGCTGTTTTTT

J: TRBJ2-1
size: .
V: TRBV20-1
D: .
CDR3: CSARDFGGSYNEQFF
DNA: TGCAGTGCCCGGGACTTCGGGGGCTCCTACAATGAGCAGTTCTTC

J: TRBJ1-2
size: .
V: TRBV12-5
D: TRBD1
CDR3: CASGSGGGYTF
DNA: TGTGCTAGTGGTTCAGGGGGAGGCTACACCTTC

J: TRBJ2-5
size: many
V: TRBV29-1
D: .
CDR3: CSVAQSFTETQYF
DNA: TGCAGCGTTGCGCAGTCCTTTACAGAGACCCAGTACTTC

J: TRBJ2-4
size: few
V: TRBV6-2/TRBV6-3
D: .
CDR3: CASRLGGAKNIQYF
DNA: TGTGCCAGCAGACTTGGAGGGGCCAAAAACATTCAGTACTTC

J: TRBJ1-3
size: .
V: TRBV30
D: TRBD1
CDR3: CAWQTGAGNTIYF
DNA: TGTGCCTGGCAGACAGGGGCTGGAAACACCATATATTTT

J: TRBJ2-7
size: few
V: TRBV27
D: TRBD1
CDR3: CASSLGQGLPYEQYF
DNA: TGTGCCAGCAGTCTAGGACAGGGGCTACCGTACGAGCAGTACTTC

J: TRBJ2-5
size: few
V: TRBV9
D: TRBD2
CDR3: CASSVGSGSLPETQYF
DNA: TGTGCCAGCAGCGTAGGAAGCGGGAGTCTCCCCGAGACCCAGTACTTC

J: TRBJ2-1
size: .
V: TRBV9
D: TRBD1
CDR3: CASSAGQGVGLGQFF
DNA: TGTGCCAGCAGCGCCGGACAGGGGGTAGGTCTTGGGCAGTTCTTC